Each of the 11 T cell receptor beta chains below was sequenced from the same sample in a study of post-analysis software for immune sequencing data. These receptors' antigens are unknown. Each TCR beta cDNA library carried unique molecular identifiers. Each CDR3 protein is one row after TCRdb ran MiXCR on the PCR reads. The profile shows 750,000 to 950,000 distinct CDR3 sequences, 53% of them singletons. Study findings and constraints: About five TRBV segments appeared more often in patients than in controls, and TRBV5-6, TRBV5-1 and TRBV20-1 were among these.

The sequencing input was blood. The receptor source for this set is a girl between 5 and 17 years old with multiple sclerosis.

This chain joins TRBV25-1 and TRBJ2-7; D tentatively reads TRBD1 or TRBD2 (5 bases each). CDR3 size: 15 residues. V lost 7 bases and J lost 2, with 18 bases in between. The germline gives CDR1 MGHDK, CDR2 SYGVNS. CDR3 nucleotide sequence: TGTGCCAGCAAGAGAGGGGACGACCCAACCTACGAGCAGTACTTC. Protein product: CASKRGDDPTYEQYF.

DNA of the CDR3: TGTGCCAGCAGCGGGAGTCTCGAGCAGTACTTC. Its protein is CASSGSLEQYF. The gene calls are TRBV7-9 and TRBJ2-5; D may be TRBD2 (5 bases). With the DNA end fitting TRBJ2-7 better, the J assignment may be wrong. Germline V gene lookup returns CDR1 SEHNR and CDR2 FQNEAQ (reference sequence). CDR3 length equals 11 residues.

The V and J genes are TRBV7-6 and TRBJ2-1, with a weak D call TRBD2 (5 bases). The CDR3 consists of 15 residues. Looked up from germline, CDR1 is SGHVS and CDR2 is FNYEAQ. Trimming removed 5 bases from V and 8 bases from J, with 19 bases in between. CDR3 sequence (DNA): TGTGCCAGCAGCCAAAGAGTAGGGAGTGGGGATGAGCAGTTCTTC. Its translation: CASSQRVGSGDEQFF.

This chain joins TRBV10-3 and TRBJ1-6; no firm D call. Looked up from germline, CDR1 is ENHRY and CDR2 is SYGVKD. There are 12 residues in the CDR3. The ends were cut back, 6 bases at V and 8 bases at J, with 8 bases in the middle. The CDR3 spells CAIRETDSPLHF. Here the CDR3 DNA reads TGTGCCATCAGGGAGACTGATTCACCCCTCCACTTT.

This clonotype has a handful of counts. V usage is TRBV7-9 and J usage is TRBJ1-1, with D maybe TRBD1 (5 bases). Germline-derived CDR1 and CDR2 are SEHNR and FQNEAQ (reference sequence). The CDR3 extends over 15 amino acids. The V end lost 0 bases, the J end lost 2 bases, and 10 bases lay between the germline ends. The CDR3: CASSLAPGVNTEAFF. The CDR3 nucleotides are TGTGCCAGCAGCTTAGCGCCGGGGGTCAACACTGAAGCTTTCTTT.

The chain couples TRBV29-1 to TRBJ1-1; the D gene is possibly TRBD1 (5 bases). V was cut by 4 bases and J by 7 bases, with 13 bases left in between. The CDR3 has 12 amino acids. CDR1 is SQVTM, CDR2 ANQGSEA, per germline. The CDR3 reads CSVVRADSEAFF. CDR3 sequence (DNA): TGCAGCGTTGTTCGCGCCGACAGTGAAGCTTTCTTT.

This clonotype has a handful of counts. The V gene is TRBV29-1, the J gene TRBJ2-7; 7 bases agree with TRBD1. J was trimmed by 2 bases and V by 7 bases; bases with no gene match: 8. From germline, CDR1 is SQVTM and CDR2 ANQGSEA. The CDR3 length is 13 residues. The DNA of the CDR3 is TGCAGCGCCGGGACAGTCTACACCTACGAGCAGTACTTC. Encoded protein: CSAGTVYTYEQYF.

V and J are TRBV7-2 and TRBJ2-5, with 12 bases matching TRBD1. Matching the DNA end better, TRBJ2-7 makes the J call doubtful. There are 15 residues in the CDR3. Germline loops: CDR1 SGHTA, CDR2 FQGNSA. Here the CDR3 reads CASSTTGTGGNEQYF. As DNA, the CDR3 is TGTGCCAGCAGCACCACCGGGACAGGGGGCAACGAGCAGTACTTC.

The gene calls are TRBV29-1 and TRBJ2-5; 8 bases match TRBD1. The J call may be mistaken, given a closer DNA end match to TRBJ2-7. The germline gives CDR1 SQVTM, CDR2 ANQGSEA. This CDR3 is 12 amino acids long. CDR3 bases: TGCAGCGTCAGCGACAGGGGAACCGAGCAGTACTTC. It translates to CSVSDRGTEQYF.

The chain is built from TRBV5-1 and TRBJ2-7, with D tentatively TRBD1 (5 bases). Germline loops: CDR1 SGHRS, CDR2 YFSETQ. The CDR3 covers 13 residues. V lost 0 bases and J lost 5, with 9 bases in between. The CDR3 DNA reads as TGCGCCAGCAGCTTGGACTGGGGCGACGAGCAGTACTTC. It codes for CASSLDWGDEQYF.

In its sample, this clonotype was seen a few times. This sequence joins TRBV29-1 and TRBJ2-7, with 10 bases fitting TRBD2. Germline V lookup: CDR1 SQVTM, CDR2 ANQGSEA. This CDR3 spans 12 amino acids. Losses at the gene ends were 5 bases for V and 4 bases for J; bases not matched to a gene: 2. This chain's CDR3 is CSVLAGGYEQYF. The CDR3 DNA reads as TGCAGCGTTTTAGCGGGAGGTTACGAGCAGTACTTC.